Following are 17 T cell receptor beta chains from one sample sequenced in a study of PD-L1 blockade in urothelial cancer. Sequencing used immunoSEQ multiplex PCR; TCRdb keeps in-frame clones, though not all of them. In the table there are around 70,000 clones, roughly 90% of which are singletons. Time point reported: pretreatment peripheral blood. The material sequenced was PBMCs, taken around atezolizumab (anti-PD-L1) treatment. Receptors originate from a man between 65 and 85 years old with urothelial cancer.

The rearrangement uses TRBV15 and TRBJ2-4, with a tentative D call TRBD2 (6 bases). The V end was cut by 1 base, the J end by 6 bases, with 19 bases between. This CDR3 spans 17 amino acids. From germline, CDR1 is LNHNV and CDR2 YYDKDF (reference sequence). The CDR3: CATSRARAGGPRNIQYF. The CDR3 nucleotides are TGTGCCACCAGCAGAGCCCGAGCCGGAGGGCCGAGAAACATTCAGTACTTC.

V and J are TRBV28 and TRBJ2-1, with a weak D call TRBD1 (5 bases). Germline CDR1 is MDHEN and CDR2 is SYDVKM. Trimming left V 6 bases short and J 3 bases short, with 12 bases between. This CDR3 has 14 residues. The CDR3 bases are TGTGCCAGCAGCTGGGGCGGCCGCTACAATGAGCAGTTCTTC. Translated: CASSWGGRYNEQFF.

The rearrangement uses TRBV10-2 and TRBJ2-3; 7 bases fit TRBD1. Germline lookup yields CDR1 WSHSY and CDR2 SAAADI. There are 17 residues in the CDR3. Trimming cost V 2 bases and J 5 bases; bases outside gene matches: 13. CDR3 nucleotides: TGCGCCAGCAGTGAGCCCCACAGGGGCGATCAACAAGATACGCAGTATTTT. Encoded protein: CASSEPHRGDQQDTQYF.

The chain is built from TRBV2 and TRBJ2-5; D is ambiguous. Germline CDR1 SNHLY, CDR2 FYNNEI. V was cut by 4 bases and J by 0 bases, with 9 bases left in between. The CDR3 has 14 residues. The CDR3 DNA reads TGTGCCAGCAGTGGGGCAGAGTACCAAGAGACCCAGTACTTC. Translated: CASSGAEYQETQYF.

This clone occurred many times. The chain employs TRBV28 and TRBJ1-2, with D tentatively TRBD1 (5 bases). V lost 6 bases and J 0 bases, leaving 14 bases between the germline ends. Germline CDR1 MDHEN, CDR2 SYDVKM. The CDR3 length is 15 residues. The CDR3 region has the DNA TGTGCCAGCAGGCGGCGGGGCAGTTCTAACTATGGCTACACCTTC. It encodes CASRRRGSSNYGYTF.

The chain employs TRBV9 and TRBJ1-3, with D unresolved. The length of the CDR3 is 15 residues. V was shortened by 4 bases and J by 0 bases, with 11 bases between the two germline ends. Germline CDR1 is SGDLS and CDR2 is YYNGEE. The CDR3 nucleotides are TGTGCCAGCAGCCCTTGGGAGCGCTCTGGAAACACCATATATTTT. It is translated as CASSPWERSGNTIYF.

The chain has TRBV6-1 and TRBJ2-4; a weak D match, TRBD2 (7 bases). CDR1 MNHNS and CDR2 SASEGT come from the germline V gene. Deletions cut 0 bases from V and 6 bases from J, with 15 bases between. The CDR3 sequence is 16 residues long. Written as DNA, the CDR3 is TGTGCCAGCAGTGAAGCGATGGGGGGGCGATTAAACATTCAGTACTTC. It specifies CASSEAMGGRLNIQYF.

The rearrangement uses TRBV27 and TRBJ2-4; the D gene is possibly TRBD2 (6 bases). Between the trimmed V and J ends, which lost 6 bases and 8 bases, there was a span of 20 bases. The germline V gene encodes CDR1 MNHEY and CDR2 SMNVEV (reference sequence). The length of the CDR3 is 15 residues. The chain's CDR3 is CASSPRPTSGDIQYF. For the CDR3, the DNA is TGTGCCAGCAGCCCCCGACCCACCTCGGGGGACATTCAGTACTTC.

This sequence joins TRBV5-1 and TRBJ2-3, with D maybe TRBD2 (7 bases). There are 17 residues in the CDR3. The V gene's germline CDR1 is SGHRS and CDR2 YFSETQ. Trimming left V 3 bases short and J 2 bases short, with 19 bases between. CDR3 loop: CASSWGASGLNTDTQYF. CDR3 nucleotide sequence: TGCGCCAGCAGCTGGGGGGCTAGCGGTCTTAACACAGATACGCAGTATTTT.

This clone occurred once. The chain uses TRBV30 and TRBJ1-1; no clear D. Deletions cut 4 bases from V and 4 bases from J, with 10 bases between. The CDR3 is 12 residues long. The germline V gene encodes CDR1 GTSNPN and CDR2 SVGIG (reference sequence). In DNA form, the CDR3 reads TGTGCCTGGAACCCAGGAGGCACTGAAGCTTTCTTT. It translates to CAWNPGGTEAFF. Supplemented by reference TRBV30 and TRBJ1-1, the full variable domain reads SQTIHQWPATLVQPVGSPLSLECTVEGTSNPNLYWYRQAAGRGLQLLFYSVGIGQISSEVPQNLSASRPQDRQFILSSKKLLLSDSGFYLCAWNPGGTEAFFGQGTRLTVV.

This chain uses TRBV5-1 with TRBJ1-1; possible D gene TRBD1, 5 bases. There are 16 residues in the CDR3. Trimming took 6 bases from V and 4 from J, leaving 22 bases between them. Looked up from germline, CDR1 is SGHRS and CDR2 is YFSETQ. The CDR3 DNA reads TGCGCCAGCACCTCTGGAGTGGGAGGGCAGGGCACTGAAGCTTTCTTT. Its translation is CASTSGVGGQGTEAFF.

The rearrangement uses TRBV5-1 and TRBJ2-2; D gene ambiguous. CDR3 length: 13 amino acids. V gave up 1 base and J gave up 6 bases, with 7 bases separating them. The germline gives CDR1 SGHRS, CDR2 YFSETQ. The CDR3 region is CASSLPVAGELFF. The CDR3 DNA reads TGCGCCAGCAGCTTGCCAGTTGCCGGGGAGCTGTTTTTT.

The chain couples TRBV5-1 to TRBJ2-7, with TRBD2 matching over 7 bases. The CDR3 spans 17 residues. Germline V CDR1 and CDR2: SGHRS, YFSETQ. V gave up 3 bases and J gave up 3 bases; unmatched junction bases: 15. The chain's CDR3 is CASSSGVLGLGVYEQYF. DNA of the CDR3: TGCGCCAGCAGCTCCGGGGTGCTCGGACTAGGGGTCTACGAGCAGTACTTC.

This chain links TRBV25-1 with TRBJ1-4, with D possibly being TRBD1 (5 bases). Germline lookup yields CDR1 MGHDK and CDR2 SYGVNS. The CDR3 covers 15 residues. V shed 6 bases and J shed 5 bases, with 16 bases lying between them. The CDR3 here is CASRSGGPSNEKLFF. Here the CDR3 DNA reads TGTGCCAGCAGGAGCGGGGGTCCCTCGAATGAAAAACTGTTTTTT.

The CDR3 DNA sequence: TGTGCCAGCAGTGAGCCCCCAGGGGCAGGGGACGCCAAAAACATTCAGTACTTC. It translates to CASSEPPGAGDAKNIQYF. This sequence joins TRBV2 and TRBJ2-4; D is possibly TRBD1 (6 bases). The CDR3 has 18 amino acids. V was clipped by 3 bases and J by 1 base, with 19 bases between them. Germline assignment: CDR1 SNHLY and CDR2 FYNNEI.

The chain combines TRBV2 with TRBJ2-7, with D possibly matching TRBD1 (5 bases). The V and J ends lost 7 bases and 3 bases respectively, with 19 bases between them. The CDR3 sequence is 15 residues long. Germline assignment: CDR1 SNHLY and CDR2 FYNNEI. Here the CDR3 reads CASKVQTQGYYEQYF. DNA of the CDR3: TGTGCCAGCAAAGTCCAAACCCAGGGATACTACGAGCAGTACTTC. The whole variable domain, remainder taken from reference TRBV2 and TRBJ2-7, is EPEVTQTPSHQVTQMGQEVILRCVPISNHLYFYWYRQILGQKVEFLVSFYNNEISEKSEIFDDQFSVERPDGSNFTLKIRSTKLEDSAMYFCASKVQTQGYYEQYFGPGTRLTVT.

The chain uses TRBV2 and TRBJ2-3; 12 bases fit TRBD1. V lost 5 bases and J lost 4; bases outside the gene matches: 19. This CDR3 comprises 20 residues. Germline lookup yields CDR1 SNHLY and CDR2 FYNNEI. CDR3 sequence: CASSWSARDRGRRISDTQYF. CDR3 DNA: TGTGCCAGCAGTTGGTCTGCCCGGGACAGGGGGCGCCGAATTTCAGATACGCAGTATTTT.